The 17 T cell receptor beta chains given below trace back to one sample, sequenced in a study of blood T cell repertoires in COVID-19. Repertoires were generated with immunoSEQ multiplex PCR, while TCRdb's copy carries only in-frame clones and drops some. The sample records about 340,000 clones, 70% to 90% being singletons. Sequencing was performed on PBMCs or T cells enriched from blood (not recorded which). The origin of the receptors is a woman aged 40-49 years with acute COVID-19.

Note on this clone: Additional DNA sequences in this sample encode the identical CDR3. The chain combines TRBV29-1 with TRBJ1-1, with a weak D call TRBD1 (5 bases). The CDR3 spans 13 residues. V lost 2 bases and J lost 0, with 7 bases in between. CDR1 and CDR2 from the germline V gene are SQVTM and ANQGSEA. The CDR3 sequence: CSVERQMNTEAFF. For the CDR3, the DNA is TGCAGCGTTGAAAGACAGATGAACACTGAAGCTTTCTTT.

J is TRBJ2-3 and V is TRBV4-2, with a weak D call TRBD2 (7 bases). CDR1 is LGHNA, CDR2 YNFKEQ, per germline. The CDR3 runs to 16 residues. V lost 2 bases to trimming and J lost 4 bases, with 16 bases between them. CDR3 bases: TGTGCCAGCAGCCAACCCCCAGTGGGGGGGCCAGATACGCAGTATTTT. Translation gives CASSQPPVGGPDTQYF.

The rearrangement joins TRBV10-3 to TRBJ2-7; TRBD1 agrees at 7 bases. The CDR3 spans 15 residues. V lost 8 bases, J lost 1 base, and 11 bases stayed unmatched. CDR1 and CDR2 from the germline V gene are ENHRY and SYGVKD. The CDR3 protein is CAIWRRTGESYEQYF. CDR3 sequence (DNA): TGTGCCATCTGGCGACGGACAGGAGAGTCCTACGAGCAGTACTTC.

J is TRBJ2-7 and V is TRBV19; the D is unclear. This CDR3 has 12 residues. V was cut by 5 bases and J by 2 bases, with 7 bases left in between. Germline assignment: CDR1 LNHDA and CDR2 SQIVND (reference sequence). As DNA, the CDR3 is TGTGCCAGTAGTGCCGACACCTACGAGCAGTACTTC. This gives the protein CASSADTYEQYF.

The CDR3 reads CASSQTGDQPQHF. The CDR3 bases are TGTGCCAGCTCGCAAACAGGGGATCAGCCCCAGCATTTT. The chain carries TRBV18 and TRBJ1-5; 7 nucleotides match TRBD1. The trim removed 6 bases at V and 5 bases at J, leaving 4 bases unmatched. In germline, CDR1 is KGHSH, CDR2 LQKENI. The CDR3 consists of 13 residues.

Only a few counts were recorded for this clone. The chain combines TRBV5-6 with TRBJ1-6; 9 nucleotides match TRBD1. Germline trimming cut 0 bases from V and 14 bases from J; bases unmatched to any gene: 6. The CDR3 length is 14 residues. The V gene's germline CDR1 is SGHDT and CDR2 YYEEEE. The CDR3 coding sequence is TGTGCCAGCAGCTTGGACAGGGGGCCTCGCTCCCTCCACTTT. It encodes CASSLDRGPRSLHF.

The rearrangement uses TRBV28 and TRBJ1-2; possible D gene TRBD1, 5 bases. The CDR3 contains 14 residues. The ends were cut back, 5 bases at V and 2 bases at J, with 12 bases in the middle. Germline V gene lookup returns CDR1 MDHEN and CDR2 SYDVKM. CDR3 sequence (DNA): TGTGCCAGCAGTCCCGGGGGGTTCAACTATGGCTACACCTTC. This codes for CASSPGGFNYGYTF.

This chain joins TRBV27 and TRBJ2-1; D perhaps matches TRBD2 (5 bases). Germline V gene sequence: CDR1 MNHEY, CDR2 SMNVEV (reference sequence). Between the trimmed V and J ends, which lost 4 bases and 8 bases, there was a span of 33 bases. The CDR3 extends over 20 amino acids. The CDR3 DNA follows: TGTGCCAGCAGTTCTCTTGTCTCGGCGGGTAAGGGTGGTACAGTGTATGAGCAGTTCTTC. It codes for CASSSLVSAGKGGTVYEQFF.

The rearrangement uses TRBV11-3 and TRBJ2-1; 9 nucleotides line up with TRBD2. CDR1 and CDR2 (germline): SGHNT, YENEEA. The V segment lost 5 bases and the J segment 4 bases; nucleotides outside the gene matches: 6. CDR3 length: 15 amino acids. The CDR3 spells CASSVLAGTYNEQFF. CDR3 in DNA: TGTGCCAGCAGCGTCCTAGCGGGAACTTACAATGAGCAGTTCTTC.

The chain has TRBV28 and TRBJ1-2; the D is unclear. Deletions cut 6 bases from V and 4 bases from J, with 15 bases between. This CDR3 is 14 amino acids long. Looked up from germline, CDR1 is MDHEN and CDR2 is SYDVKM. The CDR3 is CASRMGGSAYGYTF. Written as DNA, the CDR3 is TGTGCCAGCAGGATGGGAGGGTCAGCCTATGGCTACACCTTC.

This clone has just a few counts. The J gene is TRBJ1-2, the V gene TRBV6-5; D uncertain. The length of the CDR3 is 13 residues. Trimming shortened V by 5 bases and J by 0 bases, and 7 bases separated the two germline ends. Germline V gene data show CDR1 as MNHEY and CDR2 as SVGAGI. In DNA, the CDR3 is TGTGCCAGCAGTCCAACTGCTAACTATGGCTACACCTTC. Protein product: CASSPTANYGYTF.

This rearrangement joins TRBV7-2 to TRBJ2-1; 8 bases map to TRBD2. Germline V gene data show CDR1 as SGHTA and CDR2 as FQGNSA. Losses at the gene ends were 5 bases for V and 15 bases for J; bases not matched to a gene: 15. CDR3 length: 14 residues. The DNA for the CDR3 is TGTGCCAGCAGCCCTCGAGTGGTCAGCGGGAGTTCGTTCTTC. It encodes CASSPRVVSGSSFF.

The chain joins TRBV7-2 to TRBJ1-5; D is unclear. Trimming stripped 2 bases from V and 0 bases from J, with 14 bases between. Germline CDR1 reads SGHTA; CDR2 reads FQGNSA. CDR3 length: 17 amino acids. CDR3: CASSLSADTYSNQPQHF. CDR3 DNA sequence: TGTGCCAGCAGCTTATCGGCGGATACGTATAGCAATCAGCCCCAGCATTTT.

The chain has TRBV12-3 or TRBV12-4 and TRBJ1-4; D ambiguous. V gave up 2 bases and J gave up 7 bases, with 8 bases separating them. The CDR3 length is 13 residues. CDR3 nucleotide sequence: TGTGCCAGCAGTTTACACGCCGGTGAAAAACTGTTTTTT. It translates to CASSLHAGEKLFF.

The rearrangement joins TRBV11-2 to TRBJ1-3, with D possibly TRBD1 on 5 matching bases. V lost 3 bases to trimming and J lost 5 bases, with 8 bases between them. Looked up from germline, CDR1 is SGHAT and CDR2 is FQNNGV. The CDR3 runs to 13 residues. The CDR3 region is CASSFDSRNTIYF. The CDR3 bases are TGTGCCAGCAGCTTCGACAGTAGAAACACCATATATTTT.

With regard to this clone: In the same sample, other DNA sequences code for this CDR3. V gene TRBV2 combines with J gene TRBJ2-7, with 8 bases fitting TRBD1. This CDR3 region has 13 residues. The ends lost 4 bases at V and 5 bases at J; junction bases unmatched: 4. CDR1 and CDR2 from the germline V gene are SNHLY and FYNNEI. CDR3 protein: CASSGQGRNEQYF. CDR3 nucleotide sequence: TGTGCCAGCAGTGGACAGGGGAGGAACGAGCAGTACTTC.

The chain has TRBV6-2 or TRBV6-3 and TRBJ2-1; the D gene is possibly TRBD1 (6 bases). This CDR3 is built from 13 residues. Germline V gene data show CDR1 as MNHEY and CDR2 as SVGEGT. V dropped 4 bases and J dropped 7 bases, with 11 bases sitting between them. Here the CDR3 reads CASSWAGANEQFF. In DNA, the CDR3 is TGTGCCAGCAGTTGGGCAGGGGCTAATGAGCAGTTCTTC.